Sequencing of this TCR beta chain was carried out in a study of shared clonotypes between healthy human individuals. Study overall: Per donor, three plates held CD4 naive cells, three held CD4 memory, two held CD8 naive and one held CD8 memory.

The data were produced by immunoSEQ multiplex PCR, yet TCRdb's version contains in-frame clones alone and is incomplete. Of more than 550,000 clones listed, 55% to 80% are singletons. Study findings and constraints: Clonotype sharing across several donors was observed for about 4.8% of naive CD4 clonotypes. Sequencing depth was predicted to influence how clonotypes are shared among donors.

This clone was counted at least ten times. Its antigen is as yet unknown. V was pared by 3 bases and J by 4 bases, with 6 bases between. There are 12 residues in the CDR3. CDR1 is SEHNR and CDR2 is FQNEAQ in the germline V gene (reference sequence). This sequence joins TRBV7-9 and TRBJ1-2; no definite D call. Sequences were obtained from memory CD4+ T cells sorted from blood. The sample's subset: CD45RA-negative fraction. This clonotype originated in a woman aged 30 to 39 in good health. The DNA for the CDR3 is TGTGCCAGCAGCTTGGAGATCTATGGCTACACCTTC. It is translated as CASSLEIYGYTF.